This T cell receptor beta chain is from a study of beta chain features in type 1 diabetes. For this clone: Its antigen is as yet unknown.

The J segment lost 9 bases and the V segment lost 7 bases, leaving 10 bases of the junction unmatched. Germline assignment: CDR1 SGDLS and CDR2 YYNGEE. The CDR3 extends over 14 amino acids. What was sequenced were expressed TCRB transcripts, since all of the isolated RNA had been reverse transcribed. The assay was immunoSEQ multiplex PCR, and TCRdb's table has in-frame clones only and misses some. Of 430,000 or so clones in the sample, more than 9.5% were seen once. Study-level points and caveats: Comparison showed that naive, central memory and Treg TCRB repertoires appeared more similar among patients than among healthy donors. Researchers could not determine here whether HLA type influences TCRB rearrangement.

The TCR was taken from a woman under 30 in good health. The rearrangement joins TRBV9 to TRBJ2-1; TRBD2 aligns across 10 bases. Sequenced input: naive CD4+ T cells from blood. The CDR3 loop reads CASRASGGVTEQFF. CDR3 nucleotide sequence: TGTGCCAGCCGCGCTAGCGGGGGCGTAACTGAGCAGTTCTTC.